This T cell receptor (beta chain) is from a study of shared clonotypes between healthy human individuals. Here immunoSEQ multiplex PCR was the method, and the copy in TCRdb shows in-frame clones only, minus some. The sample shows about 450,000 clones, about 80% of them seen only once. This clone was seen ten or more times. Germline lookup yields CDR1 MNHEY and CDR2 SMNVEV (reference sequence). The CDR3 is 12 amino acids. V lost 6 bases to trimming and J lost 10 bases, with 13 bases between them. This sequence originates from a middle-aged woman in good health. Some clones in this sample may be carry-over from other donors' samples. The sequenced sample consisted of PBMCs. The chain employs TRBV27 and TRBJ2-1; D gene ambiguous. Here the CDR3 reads CASSPLEEEQFF. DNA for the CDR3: TGTGCCAGCAGCCCCCTAGAGGAAGAGCAGTTCTTC.